Presented here are 24 T cell receptor beta chains from one specimen sequenced in a study of T cells in Graves' hyperthyroidism and ophthalmopathy. The TCR beta CDR3 regions underwent amplification using RNA transcripts as the source. TCR CDR3 underwent first-round RT-PCR with the HTBI primer set. TCRdb itself ran the multiplex PCR reads through MiXCR, one entry per CDR3 protein. This sample has over 300,000 distinct CDR3 sequences, with approximately 15% found just once. The sample comprised blood. The receptor source for this set is a woman in her fifties or sixties with Graves' hyperthyroidism.

This clonotype was observed a handful of times. As DNA, the CDR3 is TGTGCCAGCAGTCGGAGGACAACGAACACCGGGGAGCTGTTTTTT. It translates to CASSRRTTNTGELFF. The genes are TRBV6-1 and TRBJ2-2; perhaps D is TRBD1 or TRBD2 (5 bases each). Deletions cut 5 bases from V and 0 bases from J, with 10 bases between. Per the germline V gene, CDR1 is MNHNS and CDR2 is SASEGT. This CDR3 region has 15 residues.

This clonotype has a count of ten or more. The chain employs TRBV12-5 and TRBJ2-3; D gene uncertain. Trimming stripped 0 bases from V and 2 bases from J, with 9 bases between. The CDR3 totals 15 residues. Germline lookup yields CDR1 LGHNT and CDR2 FRNRAP. CDR3 region: CASGLVLGPTDTQYF. CDR3 bases: TGTGCTAGTGGTTTGGTACTCGGACCCACAGATACGCAGTATTTT.

This clonotype was detected only a few times. Given a much more abundant clone one base away, this may be a read error. The gene calls are TRBV12-3 or TRBV12-4 and TRBJ2-3; D not resolved. The CDR3 is 13 residues long. As DNA, the CDR3 is TGTGCCAGCAGTATTGGGCTTGGGGATACGCAGTGTTTT. Residues: CASSIGLGDTQCF.

In this sample, this clonotype turned up a few times. The rearrangement uses TRBV5-4 and TRBJ2-5; 8 bases map to TRBD2. This CDR3 is built from 17 residues. V gave up 4 bases and J gave up 5 bases; unmatched junction bases: 16. Germline V CDR1 and CDR2: SGHNT, YYREEE (reference sequence). The CDR3 region is CASSRPAGGRGGETQYF. CDR3 DNA: TGTGCCAGCAGCCGACCGGCGGGGGGCCGAGGCGGGGAGACCCAGTACTTC.

The chain has TRBV25-1 and TRBJ2-3; 7 bases map to TRBD2. The CDR3 covers 16 residues. V was clipped by 0 bases and J by 9 bases; unmatched bases: 12. The V gene's germline CDR1 is MGHDK and CDR2 SYGVNS. CDR3 sequence: CASSEYLLAPGGTQYF. In nucleotides, the CDR3 is TGTGCCAGCAGTGAATATCTACTAGCGCCAGGCGGCACGCAGTATTTT.

There are many counts of this clonotype. DNA for the CDR3: TGTGCCAGCAGCTTAGGGGTCGACGGGAGGGCCCGGGATGAGCAGTTCTTC. It yields the protein CASSLGVDGRARDEQFF. The chain has TRBV7-9 and TRBJ2-1; 8 bases are shared with TRBD2. Germline V CDR1 and CDR2: SEHNR, FQNEAQ (reference sequence). The length of the CDR3 is 17 residues. J gave up 8 bases and V 1 base, and 13 bases lay outside the gene matches. Complete variable domain (other parts from reference TRBV7-9 and TRBJ2-1): DTGVSQNPRHKITKRGQNVTFRCDPISEHNRLYWYRQTLGQGPEFLTYFQNEAQLEKSRLLSDRFSAERPKGSFSTLEIQRTEQGDSAMYLCASSLGVDGRARDEQFFGPGTRLTVL.

This clonotype was observed many times. The rearrangement uses TRBV2 and TRBJ2-3, with D possibly being TRBD2 (5 bases). This CDR3 has 14 residues. Germline V gene data show CDR1 as SNHLY and CDR2 as FYNNEI. Trimming removed 3 bases at V and 6 bases at J, with 13 bases between. The CDR3 sequence is CASSDVTRADTQYF. CDR3 bases: TGTGCCAGCAGTGACGTTACTAGAGCGGATACGCAGTATTTT.

This clonotype was detected ten times or more. This chain joins TRBV2 and TRBJ1-6; maybe TRBD1 (6 bases). The V end lost 3 bases, the J end lost 7 bases, and 10 bases lay between the germline ends. The CDR3 contains 14 residues. Per the germline V gene, CDR1 is SNHLY and CDR2 is FYNNEI. For the CDR3, the DNA is TGTGCCAGCAGTGACCAGGGGTTGAATTCACCCCTCCACTTT. This encodes CASSDQGLNSPLHF.

This clonotype appeared many times. This sequence joins TRBV10-3 and TRBJ2-1, with 8 bases identical to TRBD2. The CDR3 totals 15 residues. Per the germline V gene, CDR1 is ENHRY and CDR2 is SYGVKD. J lost 3 bases, V lost 6 bases, and 7 bases had no gene match. CDR3 sequence reads: CAISPLAEYYNEQFF. The DNA of the CDR3 is TGTGCCATCAGCCCACTAGCGGAGTACTACAATGAGCAGTTCTTC.

The CDR3 bases are TGTGCCGGCACGTGGGGTCCCAACTACGAGCAGTACTTC. This codes for CAGTWGPNYEQYF. V and J are TRBV19 and TRBJ2-7; no firm D call. The V end lost 11 bases, the J end lost 3 bases, and 17 bases lay between the germline ends. The CDR3 has 13 residues. Germline values: CDR1 LNHDA, CDR2 SQIVND (reference sequence).

There are many counts of this clonotype. The gene calls are TRBV9 and TRBJ1-6; no clear D gene. From germline, CDR1 is SGDLS and CDR2 YYNGEE. V was shortened by 2 bases and J by 3 bases, with 9 bases between the two germline ends. The CDR3 is made up of 15 amino acids. The CDR3 DNA is TGTGCCAGCAGCGTGGCACTGAACTATAATTCACCCCTCCACTTT. Encoded protein: CASSVALNYNSPLHF.

The V gene is TRBV18, the J gene TRBJ2-6; no firm D call. Germline values: CDR1 KGHSH, CDR2 LQKENI. V was cut by 1 base and J by 0 bases, with 10 bases left in between. The CDR3 is 17 residues long. CDR3 bases: TGTGCCAGCTCACCACTGGCACCCCCCTCTGGGGCCAACGTCCTGACTTTC. It specifies CASSPLAPPSGANVLTF.

The sample holds many counts of this clonotype. The chain uses TRBV15 and TRBJ2-5; tentative D call: TRBD2 (5 bases). The germline V gene encodes CDR1 LNHNV and CDR2 YYDKDF (reference sequence). This CDR3 contains 14 residues. Trimming shortened V by 0 bases and J by 4 bases, and 9 bases separated the two germline ends. The CDR3 region is CATSREPGGETQYF. The CDR3 DNA reads TGTGCCACCAGCAGAGAACCAGGAGGAGAGACCCAGTACTTC.

This chain joins TRBV7-2 and TRBJ2-2; D unclear. The CDR3 consists of 14 residues. Trimming pared 4 bases from V and 6 bases from J, leaving 12 bases between. The germline CDR1 and CDR2 sequences are SGHTA and FQGNSA. The CDR3 is CASSSDPTAGELFF. CDR3 bases: TGTGCCAGCAGCTCGGACCCTACCGCCGGGGAGCTGTTTTTT.

Notes on this clonotype: A much larger clone differs from this one at a single base, so this may be a read error. The rearrangement joins TRBV11-2 to TRBJ1-3; no clear D gene. CDR3 length equals 15 residues. Per the germline V gene, CDR1 is SGHAT and CDR2 is FQNNGV. V gave up 5 bases and J gave up 2 bases, with 13 bases separating them. The CDR3, as DNA: TGTGCCAGCAGCCTCGCTTTCTTCCCTGGAAACACCATATATTTT. The encoded protein is CASSLAFFPGNTIYF.

Concerning this clonotype itself: Mismatch with germline at one junction end may stem from a read error. The chain employs TRBV19 and TRBJ2-7, with 7 bases fitting TRBD2. The CDR3 is 14 amino acids. CDR1 and CDR2 (germline): LNHDA, SQIVND (reference sequence). DNA for the CDR3: TGTGCCAGTAGTCCTAGCGGAGGTACCTACGAGCAGTGCTTC. Amino acid sequence: CASSPSGGTYEQCF.

This clonotype was seen ten or more times. V is TRBV20-1 and J is TRBJ2-2; 7 bases are a match to TRBD2. V lost 0 bases, J lost 2 bases, and 6 bases stayed unmatched. The CDR3 runs to 16 residues. Germline loops: CDR1 DFQATT, CDR2 SNEGSKA (reference sequence). The CDR3 bases are TGCAGTGCTAGAGAAGCCGGGACTACAAACACCGGGGAGCTGTTTTTT. As protein: CSAREAGTTNTGELFF.

The table lists this clonotype with a few counts. The rearrangement links TRBV5-1 to TRBJ1-3, with 7 bases fitting TRBD1. The CDR3 spans 16 residues. Germline V gene lookup returns CDR1 SGHRS and CDR2 YFSETQ. With 4 bases clipped from V and 1 base from J, the junction kept 8 bases outside the gene matches. DNA of the CDR3: TGCGCCAGCAGCGATCAAACAGGGGAGTCTGGAAACACCATATATTTT. Translating gives CASSDQTGESGNTIYF.

This clonotype was observed many times. This chain uses TRBV11-2 with TRBJ2-1; 11 bases match TRBD2. CDR3 size: 16 residues. The germline CDR1 and CDR2 sequences are SGHAT and FQNNGV. J lost 1 base, V lost 6 bases, and 5 bases had no gene match. The CDR3 DNA follows: TGTGCCAGCAGACGACTAGCGGGGTTATCCTACAATGAGCAGTTCTTC. Translation gives CASRRLAGLSYNEQFF.

This chain connects TRBV7-9 to TRBJ2-7; D is unclear. This CDR3 is 13 amino acids long. Per germline, CDR1 SEHNR and CDR2 FQNEAQ (reference sequence). V dropped 0 bases and J dropped 6 bases, with 9 bases sitting between them. CDR3 nucleotide sequence: TGTGCCAGCAGCTTAGCGGCCCCTGGCGAGCAGTACTTC. Protein product: CASSLAAPGEQYF.

This clonotype occurred a few times. V gene TRBV30 combines with J gene TRBJ1-1; D ambiguous. The CDR3 consists of 13 residues. Between the trimmed V and J ends, which lost 4 bases and 1 base, there was a span of 10 bases. From germline, CDR1 is GTSNPN and CDR2 SVGIG (reference sequence). CDR3 sequence (DNA): TGTGCCTGGACCCTATACAGGAACACTGAAGCTTTCTTT. This translates into CAWTLYRNTEAFF.

This clonotype appeared many times. This chain connects TRBV7-9 to TRBJ1-3; 7 bases are a match to TRBD1. Germline V gene sequence: CDR1 SEHNR, CDR2 FQNEAQ (reference sequence). The CDR3 runs 15 residues. With 5 bases clipped from V and 3 bases from J, the junction kept 7 bases outside the gene matches. The CDR3 DNA reads as TGTGCCAGCAGCGAAGCCGGGACAGATGGAAACACCATATATTTT. As protein: CASSEAGTDGNTIYF.

This clonotype was recorded a few times. The CDR3 coding sequence is TGTGCCAGCAGCTTAGGGACTAGGCGGGAGACCCAGTACTTC. Its protein product is CASSLGTRRETQYF. The chain has TRBV7-2 and TRBJ2-5; 7 nucleotides align to TRBD2. CDR3 length: 14 amino acids. Losses at the gene ends were 1 base for V and 5 bases for J; bases not matched to a gene: 4. Per the germline V gene, CDR1 is SGHTA and CDR2 is FQGNSA.

This clonotype has ten or more counts. The J gene is TRBJ1-1, the V gene TRBV6-1, with D perhaps matching TRBD1 (5 bases). This CDR3 has 15 amino acids. The germline gives CDR1 MNHNS, CDR2 SASEGT. Trimming took off 2 bases at V and 7 bases at J, with 17 bases between the two ends. CDR3 nucleotides: TGTGCCAGCAGTGAATCCGTGGGGTACGACAGTGAAGCTTTCTTT. It translates to CASSESVGYDSEAFF.